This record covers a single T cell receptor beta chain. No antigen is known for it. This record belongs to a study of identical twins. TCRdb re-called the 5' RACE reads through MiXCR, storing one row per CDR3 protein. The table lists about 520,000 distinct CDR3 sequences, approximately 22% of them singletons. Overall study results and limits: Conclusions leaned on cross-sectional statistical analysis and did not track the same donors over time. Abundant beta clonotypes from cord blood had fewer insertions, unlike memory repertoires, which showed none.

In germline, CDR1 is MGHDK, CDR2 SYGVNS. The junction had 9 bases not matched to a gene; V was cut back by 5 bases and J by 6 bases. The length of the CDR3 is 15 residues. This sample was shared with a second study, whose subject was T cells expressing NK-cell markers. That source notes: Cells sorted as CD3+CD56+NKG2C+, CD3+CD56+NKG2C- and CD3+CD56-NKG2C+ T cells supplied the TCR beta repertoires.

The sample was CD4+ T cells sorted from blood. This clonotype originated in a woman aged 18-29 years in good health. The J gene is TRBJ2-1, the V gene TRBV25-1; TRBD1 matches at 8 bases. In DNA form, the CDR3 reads TGTGCCAGCAGTCTCCAGGGGGCGCTGGTCAATGAGCAGTTCTTC. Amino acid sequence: CASSLQGALVNEQFF.